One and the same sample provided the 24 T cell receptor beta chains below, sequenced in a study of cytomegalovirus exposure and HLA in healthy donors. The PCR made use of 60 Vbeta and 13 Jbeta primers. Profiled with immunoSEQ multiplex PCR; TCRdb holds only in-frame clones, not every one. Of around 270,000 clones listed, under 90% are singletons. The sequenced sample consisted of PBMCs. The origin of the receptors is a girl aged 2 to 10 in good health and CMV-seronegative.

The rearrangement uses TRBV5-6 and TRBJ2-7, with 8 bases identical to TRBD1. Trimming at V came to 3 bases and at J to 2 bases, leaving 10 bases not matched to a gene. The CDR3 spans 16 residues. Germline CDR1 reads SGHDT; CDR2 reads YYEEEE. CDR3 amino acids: CASSSIGGTGTYEQYF. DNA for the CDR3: TGTGCCAGCAGCTCGATAGGTGGGACAGGAACCTACGAGCAGTACTTC.

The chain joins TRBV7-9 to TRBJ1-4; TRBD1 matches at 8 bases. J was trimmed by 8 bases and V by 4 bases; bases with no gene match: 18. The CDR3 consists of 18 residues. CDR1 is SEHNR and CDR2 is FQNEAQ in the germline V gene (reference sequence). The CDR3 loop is CASSYPPRQGSSREKLFF. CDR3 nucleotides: TGTGCCAGCAGCTATCCCCCGAGACAGGGGAGTTCGAGAGAAAAACTGTTTTTT.

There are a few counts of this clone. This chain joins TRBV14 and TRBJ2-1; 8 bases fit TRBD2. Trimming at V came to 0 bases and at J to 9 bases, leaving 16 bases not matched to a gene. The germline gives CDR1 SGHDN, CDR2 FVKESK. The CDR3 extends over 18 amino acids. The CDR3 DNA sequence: TGTGCCAGCAGCCAAGAATCTATGGCGGGAGGTCGGAGGGGTGAGCAGTTCTTC. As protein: CASSQESMAGGRRGEQFF.

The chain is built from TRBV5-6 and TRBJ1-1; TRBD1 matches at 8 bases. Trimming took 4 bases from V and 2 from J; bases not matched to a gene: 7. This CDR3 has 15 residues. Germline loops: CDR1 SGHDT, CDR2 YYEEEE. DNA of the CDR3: TGTGCCAGCAGCCAAACCGGACAGGGAAACACTGAAGCTTTCTTT. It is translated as CASSQTGQGNTEAFF.

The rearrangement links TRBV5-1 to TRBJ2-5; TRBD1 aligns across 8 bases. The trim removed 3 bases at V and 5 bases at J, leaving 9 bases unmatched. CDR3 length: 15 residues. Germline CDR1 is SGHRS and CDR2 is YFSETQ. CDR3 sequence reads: CASSSTGGRGETQYF. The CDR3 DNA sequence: TGCGCCAGCAGCTCCACAGGGGGTAGAGGGGAGACCCAGTACTTC.

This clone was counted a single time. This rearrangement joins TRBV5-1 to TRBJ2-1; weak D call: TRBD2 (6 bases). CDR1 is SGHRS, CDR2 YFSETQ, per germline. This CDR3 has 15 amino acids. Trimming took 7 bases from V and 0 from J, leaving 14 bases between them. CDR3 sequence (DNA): TGCGCCAGCGGCTGGCGGGGAGGCTCCTACAATGAGCAGTTCTTC. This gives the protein CASGWRGGSYNEQFF.

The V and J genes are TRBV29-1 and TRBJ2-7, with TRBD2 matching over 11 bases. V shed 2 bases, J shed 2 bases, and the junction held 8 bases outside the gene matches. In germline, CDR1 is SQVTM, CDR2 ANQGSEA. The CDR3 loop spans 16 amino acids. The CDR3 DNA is TGCAGCGTTGAAAGTACCGGGACTAGCGGCCCCTACGAGCAGTACTTC. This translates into CSVESTGTSGPYEQYF.

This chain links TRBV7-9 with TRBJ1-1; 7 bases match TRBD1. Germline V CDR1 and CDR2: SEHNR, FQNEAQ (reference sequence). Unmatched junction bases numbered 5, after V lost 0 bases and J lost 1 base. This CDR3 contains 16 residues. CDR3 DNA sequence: TGTGCCAGCAGCTTAGCCCGACAGGGTGGGAACACTGAAGCTTTCTTT. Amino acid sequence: CASSLARQGGNTEAFF.

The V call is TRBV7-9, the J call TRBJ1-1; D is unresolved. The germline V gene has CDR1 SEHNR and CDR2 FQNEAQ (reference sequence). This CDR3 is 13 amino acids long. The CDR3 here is CASLRVGNTEAFF. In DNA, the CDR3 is TGTGCTAGCCTGAGGGTGGGAAACACTGAAGCTTTCTTT.

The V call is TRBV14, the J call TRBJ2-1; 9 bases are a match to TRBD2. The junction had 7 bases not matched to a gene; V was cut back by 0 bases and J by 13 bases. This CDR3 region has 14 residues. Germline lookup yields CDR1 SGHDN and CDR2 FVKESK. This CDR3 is CASSQEVAGDDQFF. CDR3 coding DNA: TGTGCCAGCAGCCAAGAAGTAGCGGGGGACGACCAGTTCTTC. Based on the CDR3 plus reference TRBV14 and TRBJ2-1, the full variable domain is EAGVTQFPSHSVIEKGQTVTLRCDPISGHDNLYWYRRVMGKEIKFLLHFVKESKQDESGMPNNRFLAERTGGTYSTLKVQPAELEDSGVYFCASSQEVAGDDQFFGPGTRLTVL.

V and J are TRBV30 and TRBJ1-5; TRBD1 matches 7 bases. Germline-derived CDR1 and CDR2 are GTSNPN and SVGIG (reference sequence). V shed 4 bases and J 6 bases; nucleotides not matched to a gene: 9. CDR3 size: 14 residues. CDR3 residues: CAWTRQGYGQPQHF. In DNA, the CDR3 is TGTGCCTGGACTAGACAGGGTTACGGTCAGCCCCAGCATTTT.

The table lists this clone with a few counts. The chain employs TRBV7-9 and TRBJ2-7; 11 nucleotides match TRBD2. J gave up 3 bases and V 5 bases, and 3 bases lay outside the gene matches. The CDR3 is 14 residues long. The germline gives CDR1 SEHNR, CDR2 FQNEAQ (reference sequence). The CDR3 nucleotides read TGTGCCAGCAGCCTCACTAGCGGGAGCTACGAGCAGTACTTC. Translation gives CASSLTSGSYEQYF.

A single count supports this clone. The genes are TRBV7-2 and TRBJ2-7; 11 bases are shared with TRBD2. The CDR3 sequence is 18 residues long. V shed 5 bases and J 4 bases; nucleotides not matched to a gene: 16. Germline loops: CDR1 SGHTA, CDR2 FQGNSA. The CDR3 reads CASSTGGTSGRRRYEQYF. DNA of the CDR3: TGTGCCAGCAGCACGGGCGGGACTAGCGGACGGCGGCGGTACGAGCAGTACTTC. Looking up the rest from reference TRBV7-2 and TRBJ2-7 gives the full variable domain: GAGVSQSPSNKVTEKGKDVELRCDPISGHTALYWYRQSLGQGLEFLIYFQGNSAPDKSGLPSDRFSAERTGGSVSTLTIQRTQQEDSAVYLCASSTGGTSGRRRYEQYFGPGTRLTVT.

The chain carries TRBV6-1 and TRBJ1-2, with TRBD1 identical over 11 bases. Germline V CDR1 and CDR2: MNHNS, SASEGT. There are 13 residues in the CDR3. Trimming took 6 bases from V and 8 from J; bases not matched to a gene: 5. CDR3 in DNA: TGTGCCAGCAGGGACAGGGGGCGTCAAGGCTACACCTTC. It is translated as CASRDRGRQGYTF.

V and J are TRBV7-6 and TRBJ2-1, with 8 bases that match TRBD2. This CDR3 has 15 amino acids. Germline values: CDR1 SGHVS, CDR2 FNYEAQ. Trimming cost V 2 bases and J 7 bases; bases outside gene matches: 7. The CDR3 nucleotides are TGTGCCAGCAGCTTAACGGGGGGGATTTTAAATGAGCAGTTCTTC. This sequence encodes CASSLTGGILNEQFF.

The CDR3, as DNA: TGTGCCATCAGTGTCGTCGGGGAAGGGGAGCAGTTCTTC. Protein sequence: CAISVVGEGEQFF. This chain links TRBV10-3 with TRBJ2-1; the D gene is possibly TRBD2 (5 bases). The CDR3 totals 13 residues. Germline CDR1 and CDR2: ENHRY and SYGVKD. V lost 4 bases and J 10 bases, leaving 14 bases between the germline ends.

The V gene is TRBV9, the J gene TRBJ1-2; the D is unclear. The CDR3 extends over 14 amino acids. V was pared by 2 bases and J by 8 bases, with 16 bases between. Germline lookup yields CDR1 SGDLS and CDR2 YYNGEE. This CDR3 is CASSVGRRTRGYTF. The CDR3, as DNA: TGTGCCAGCAGCGTGGGGAGACGGACGCGGGGCTACACCTTC.

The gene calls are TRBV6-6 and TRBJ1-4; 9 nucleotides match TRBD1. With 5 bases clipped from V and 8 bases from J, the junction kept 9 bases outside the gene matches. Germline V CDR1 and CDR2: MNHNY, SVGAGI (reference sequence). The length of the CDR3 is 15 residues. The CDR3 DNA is TGTGCCAGCAGTGGGGGACAGGGCTTAAACGAAAAACTGTTTTTT. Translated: CASSGGQGLNEKLFF.

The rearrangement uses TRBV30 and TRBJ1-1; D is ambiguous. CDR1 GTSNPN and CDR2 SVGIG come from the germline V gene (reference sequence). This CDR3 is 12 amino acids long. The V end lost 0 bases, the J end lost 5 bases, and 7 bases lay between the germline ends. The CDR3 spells CAWSVRETEAFF. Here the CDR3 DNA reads TGTGCCTGGAGTGTGAGGGAAACTGAAGCTTTCTTT.

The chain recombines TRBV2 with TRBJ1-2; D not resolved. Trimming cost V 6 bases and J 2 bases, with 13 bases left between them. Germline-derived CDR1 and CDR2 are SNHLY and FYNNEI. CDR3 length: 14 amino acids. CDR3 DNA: TGTGCCAGCAGAGGCGGCGGGGAGAACTATGGCTACACCTTC. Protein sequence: CASRGGGENYGYTF.

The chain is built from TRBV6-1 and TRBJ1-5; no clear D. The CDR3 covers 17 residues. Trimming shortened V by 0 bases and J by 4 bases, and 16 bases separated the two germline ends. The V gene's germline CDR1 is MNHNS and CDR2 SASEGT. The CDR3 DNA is TGTGCCAGCAGTGAAGCGACCCGGGGTTTGTGGAATCAGCCCCAGCATTTT. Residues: CASSEATRGLWNQPQHF.

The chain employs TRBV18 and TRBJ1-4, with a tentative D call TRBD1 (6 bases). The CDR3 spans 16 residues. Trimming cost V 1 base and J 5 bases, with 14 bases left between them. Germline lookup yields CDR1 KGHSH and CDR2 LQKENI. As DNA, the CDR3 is TGTGCCAGCTCACCACAATCGGGACACCGGAATGAAAAACTGTTTTTT. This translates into CASSPQSGHRNEKLFF.

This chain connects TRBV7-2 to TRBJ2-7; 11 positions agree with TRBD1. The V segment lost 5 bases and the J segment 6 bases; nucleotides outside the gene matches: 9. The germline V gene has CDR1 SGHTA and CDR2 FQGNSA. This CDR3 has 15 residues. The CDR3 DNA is TGTGCCAGCAGCCTAGTGGGACAGGGGGTTCGCGAGCAGTACTTC. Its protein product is CASSLVGQGVREQYF.

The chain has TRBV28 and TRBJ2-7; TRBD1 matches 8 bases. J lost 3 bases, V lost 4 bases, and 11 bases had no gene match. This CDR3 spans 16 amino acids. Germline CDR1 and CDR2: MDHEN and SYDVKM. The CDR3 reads CASSSPGGLRNYEQYF. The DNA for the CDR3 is TGTGCCAGCAGTTCGCCAGGGGGCCTCCGGAACTACGAGCAGTACTTC. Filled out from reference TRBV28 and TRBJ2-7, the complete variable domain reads DVKVTQSSRYLVKRTGEKVFLECVQDMDHENMFWYRQDPGLGLRLIYFSYDVKMKEKGDIPEGYSVSREKKERFSLILESASTNQTSMYLCASSSPGGLRNYEQYFGPGTRLTVT.